These 24 T cell receptor beta chains came from one sample sequenced in a study of blood T cell repertoires in COVID-19. The protocol was immunoSEQ multiplex PCR, while the TCRdb copy is restricted to in-frame clones and leaves out a portion. The data contain roughly 120,000 clones, 85% to 90% of them singletons. The sequenced material came from peripheral blood. All receptors come from a woman in her forties or fifties with active or convalescent COVID-19.

J is TRBJ2-7 and V is TRBV3-1 (or the pseudogene TRBV3-2), with D possibly TRBD2 on 6 matching bases. The CDR3 runs to 14 residues. Trimming pared 4 bases from V and 6 bases from J, leaving 16 bases between. Germline V gene lookup returns CDR1 LGHDT and CDR2 YNNKEL (reference sequence). The CDR3 bases are TGTGCCAGCAGCCGAACCGGGGGACCAGGCGAGCAGTACTTC. Translation gives CASSRTGGPGEQYF.

The rearrangement links TRBV6-1 to TRBJ1-4, with D unresolved. This CDR3 has 15 amino acids. Germline CDR1 and CDR2: MNHNS and SASEGT. V was trimmed by 2 bases and J by 4 bases, leaving 11 bases between them. The CDR3: CASSESGEGNEKLFF. The CDR3 region has the DNA TGTGCCAGCAGTGAATCCGGGGAGGGTAATGAAAAACTGTTTTTT.

V is TRBV10-1 and J is TRBJ1-1; D possibly corresponds to TRBD1 (6 bases). The V end was cut by 8 bases, the J end by 3 bases, with 22 bases between. The CDR3 spans 16 residues. Germline values: CDR1 WNHNN, CDR2 SYGVQD (reference sequence). The CDR3 loop is CASPLIYRESDTEAFF. CDR3 nucleotide sequence: TGCGCCAGCCCCCTGATATACAGGGAGTCAGACACTGAAGCTTTCTTT.

The J gene is TRBJ1-3, the V gene TRBV23-1; no clear D. TRBV23-1 is placed among ORFs of uncertain function. The CDR3 covers 12 residues. The V end lost 9 bases, the J end lost 4 bases, and 10 bases lay between the germline ends. CDR3 region: CASMLVGNTIYF. DNA of the CDR3: TGCGCCAGTATGTTAGTGGGAAACACCATATATTTT.

This clone was observed a few times. This sample also contains other DNA sequences that code for the same CDR3. The V and J genes are TRBV10-3 and TRBJ1-3, with D tentatively TRBD1 (5 bases). Trimming shortened V by 4 bases and J by 7 bases, and 8 bases separated the two germline ends. This CDR3 spans 12 amino acids. Germline assignment: CDR1 ENHRY and CDR2 SYGVKD. The CDR3 spells CAISGAGNTIYF. CDR3 nucleotides: TGTGCCATCAGTGGAGCAGGGAACACCATATATTTT.

This clone has just one count. The chain has TRBV6-4 and TRBJ1-1; D uncertain. The length of the CDR3 is 13 residues. Germline V lookup: CDR1 MRHNA, CDR2 SNTAGT. V was trimmed by 3 bases and J by 8 bases, leaving 13 bases between them. For the CDR3, the DNA is TGTGCCAGCAGTGAAGTGGAGGGAGCCGAAGCTTTCTTT. This sequence encodes CASSEVEGAEAFF.

The CDR3 is CASSSGLAGTDTQYF. The CDR3 DNA follows: TGTGCCAGCTCTAGCGGACTAGCGGGCACAGATACGCAGTATTTT. V is TRBV18 and J is TRBJ2-3; TRBD2 agrees at 10 bases. CDR3 length: 15 amino acids. V lost 6 bases and J lost 1; bases outside the gene matches: 4. Germline values: CDR1 KGHSH, CDR2 LQKENI.

The V and J genes are TRBV19 and TRBJ1-1, with a tentative D call TRBD1 (5 bases). The ends were cut back, 2 bases at V and 8 bases at J, with 15 bases in the middle. The CDR3 sequence is 14 residues long. In germline, CDR1 is LNHDA, CDR2 SQIVND (reference sequence). CDR3 nucleotide sequence: TGTGCCAGTAGTATATCATCGGCGGGGCTCGAAGCTTTCTTT. It codes for CASSISSAGLEAFF.

This clone was counted once. The chain uses TRBV28 and TRBJ2-3, with 13 bases identical to TRBD2. Germline CDR1 and CDR2: MDHEN and SYDVKM. The J segment lost 6 bases and the V segment lost 5 bases, leaving 11 bases of the junction unmatched. The CDR3 is made up of 17 amino acids. The CDR3 DNA follows: TGTGCCAGCAGTCTGGCCGGACTAGCGGGAGATGGCGATACGCAGTATTTT. Protein: CASSLAGLAGDGDTQYF.

The chain joins TRBV28 to TRBJ1-1, with a tentative D call TRBD1 (5 bases). Trimming removed 4 bases at V and 1 base at J, with 16 bases between. Germline CDR1 and CDR2: MDHEN and SYDVKM. There are 16 residues in the CDR3. CDR3: CASSSLAGLGNTEAFF. CDR3 bases: TGTGCCAGCAGTTCTTTGGCAGGGCTGGGGAACACTGAAGCTTTCTTT.

In its sample, this clone was seen a few times. This rearrangement joins TRBV18 to TRBJ2-7, with TRBD1 matching over 7 bases. With V trimmed by 8 bases and J by 0 bases, 4 bases remained unmatched. CDR3 size: 13 residues. Germline loops: CDR1 KGHSH, CDR2 LQKENI. As DNA, the CDR3 is TGTGCCAGCCGCCGGGACAGCTCCTACGAGCAGTACTTC. This translates into CASRRDSSYEQYF.

The chain is built from TRBV2 and TRBJ1-2, with 7 bases identical to TRBD1. This CDR3 is 14 amino acids long. Germline V gene sequence: CDR1 SNHLY, CDR2 FYNNEI. The trim removed 5 bases at V and 2 bases at J, leaving 5 bases unmatched. The CDR3 DNA follows: TGTGCCAGCAGTAGACAGGGAATCAACTATGGCTACACCTTC. The encoded protein is CASSRQGINYGYTF.

The chain joins TRBV19 to TRBJ1-5; the D gene is possibly TRBD1 (5 bases). Trimming stripped 8 bases from V and 4 bases from J, with 18 bases between. The germline CDR1 and CDR2 sequences are LNHDA and SQIVND (reference sequence). The CDR3 sequence is 15 residues long. The CDR3 nucleotides are TGTGCCAGTGGGGGTTGGGAGGCAGGGAATCAGCCCCAGCATTTT. Amino acids: CASGGWEAGNQPQHF.

The CDR3 nucleotides are TGTGCCAGCAGCCTCCAGCGGACCTACGAGCAGTACTTC. Translated: CASSLQRTYEQYF. The chain couples TRBV7-2 to TRBJ2-7, with D tentatively TRBD2 (5 bases). There are 13 residues in the CDR3. CDR1 is SGHTA, CDR2 FQGNSA, per germline. V lost 5 bases, J lost 2 bases, and 10 bases lay in between. The variable domain in full, completed from reference TRBV7-2 and TRBJ2-7, reads GAGVSQSPSNKVTEKGKDVELRCDPISGHTALYWYRQSLGQGLEFLIYFQGNSAPDKSGLPSDRFSAERTGGSVSTLTIQRTQQEDSAVYLCASSLQRTYEQYFGPGTRLTVT.

This chain joins TRBV7-8 and TRBJ1-4; TRBD1 aligns across 10 bases. Losses at the gene ends were 2 bases for V and 8 bases for J; bases not matched to a gene: 8. Per germline, CDR1 SGHVS and CDR2 FQNEAQ. There are 16 residues in the CDR3. CDR3 sequence (DNA): TGTGCCAGCAGCTTAACAAGACAGGGGGCGAGGGAAAAACTGTTTTTT. Translation gives CASSLTRQGAREKLFF.

V usage is TRBV14 and J usage is TRBJ2-3, with 8 bases matching TRBD1. V was pared by 5 bases and J by 2 bases, with 6 bases of the junction left unmatched. Germline V gene data show CDR1 as SGHDN and CDR2 as FVKESK. CDR3 length: 15 residues. CDR3 loop: CASSTWDRSTDTQYF. The CDR3 nucleotides read TGTGCCAGCAGCACATGGGACAGGTCCACAGATACGCAGTATTTT. Variable domain in full (rest from reference TRBV14 and TRBJ2-3): EAGVTQFPSHSVIEKGQTVTLRCDPISGHDNLYWYRRVMGKEIKFLLHFVKESKQDESGMPNNRFLAERTGGTYSTLKVQPAELEDSGVYFCASSTWDRSTDTQYFGPGTRLTVL.

This clone was observed once. This rearrangement joins TRBV19 to TRBJ2-6; 8 bases match TRBD1. Per the germline V gene, CDR1 is LNHDA and CDR2 is SQIVND (reference sequence). CDR3 length: 18 residues. V lost 5 bases, J lost 0 bases, and 9 bases stayed unmatched. The CDR3 nucleotides read TGTGCCAGTAGTTCGCGACAGGGGTTTTCCTCTGGGGCCAACGTCCTGACTTTC. This codes for CASSSRQGFSSGANVLTF.

J is TRBJ2-1 and V is TRBV19; TRBD2 matches at 7 bases. J gave up 13 bases and V 3 bases, and 3 bases lay outside the gene matches. This CDR3 has 11 residues. Germline CDR1 LNHDA, CDR2 SQIVND (reference sequence). The CDR3 nucleotides read TGTGCCAGTAGTATGGGAGGGTATCAGTTCTTC. Translation: CASSMGGYQFF.

The chain employs TRBV18 and TRBJ1-2, with D possibly being TRBD1 (6 bases). This CDR3 is 16 amino acids long. Per germline, CDR1 KGHSH and CDR2 LQKENI. With 3 bases removed from V and 5 bases from J, the gap between germline ends came to 19 bases. The CDR3 is CASSPSSQGFRYGYTF. The DNA of the CDR3 is TGTGCCAGCTCACCTTCGAGTCAGGGGTTTCGTTATGGCTACACCTTC.

V is TRBV18 and J is TRBJ2-3; the D is unclear. Germline lookup yields CDR1 KGHSH and CDR2 LQKENI. V was clipped by 3 bases and J by 4 bases, with 11 bases between them. This CDR3 has 14 amino acids. CDR3: CASSPSTGSDTQYF. The CDR3 DNA reads TGTGCCAGCTCACCTTCGACTGGCTCAGATACGCAGTATTTT.

At least ten counts were recorded for this clone. The chain uses TRBV27 and TRBJ1-1, with 7 nucleotides matching TRBD1. This CDR3 spans 16 amino acids. Germline CDR1 reads MNHEY; CDR2 reads SMNVEV (reference sequence). J was trimmed by 3 bases and V by 8 bases; bases with no gene match: 15. This CDR3 reads CASQRQRGGSDTEAFF. The DNA of the CDR3 is TGTGCCAGCCAACGACAGCGAGGGGGCAGTGACACTGAAGCTTTCTTT.

The genes are TRBV28 and TRBJ2-5, with TRBD2 as a possible D gene (5 bases). The CDR3 sequence is 14 residues long. Germline CDR1 reads MDHEN; CDR2 reads SYDVKM. V gave up 0 bases and J gave up 5 bases, with 10 bases separating them. The CDR3 spells CASSLWSGRETQYF. CDR3 sequence (DNA): TGTGCCAGCAGTTTATGGAGCGGTAGGGAGACCCAGTACTTC.

The chain uses TRBV4-1 and TRBJ2-2; no reliable D call. The germline V and J ends were trimmed by 1 base and 3 bases, with 9 bases remaining between them. CDR1 MGHRA and CDR2 YSYEKL come from the germline V gene. The CDR3 has 15 residues. The CDR3 loop is CASSQVPSDTGELFF. CDR3 DNA: TGCGCCAGCAGCCAAGTTCCATCGGACACCGGGGAGCTGTTTTTT.

The rearrangement links TRBV19 to TRBJ2-2; 8 nucleotides align to TRBD1. This CDR3 is built from 15 residues. Germline V gives CDR1 LNHDA, CDR2 SQIVND (reference sequence). J was trimmed by 1 base and V by 7 bases; bases with no gene match: 5. The CDR3 region is CASTTGTGNTGELFF. CDR3 nucleotides: TGTGCCAGTACCACCGGGACAGGGAACACCGGGGAGCTGTTTTTT.